These T cell receptor beta chains were read from a single sample in a study of cytomegalovirus exposure and HLA in healthy donors. Profiling relied on immunoSEQ multiplex PCR, and the TCRdb table lists in-frame clones only, not all of them. The top ten hold roughly 0.99% of the sample, which has around 180,000 clones, around 83% seen once. What was sequenced was PBMCs. These receptors originate from a middle-aged woman in good health and CMV-seronegative. CDR3s include the opening cysteine and the closing phenylalanine or tryptophan. A D gene is named only where the DNA matches it firmly. Clone size is given for some rows only: seen once, a few or many times, or a class if the clone is expanded.

len: 11; j_gene: TRBJ2-7; d_gene: -; abundance: -; v_gene: TRBV6-5; CDR3nt: TGTGCCAGCAGGCGGGACGTCGAGCAGTACTTC; CDR3aa: CASRRDVEQYF
len: 14; j_gene: TRBJ1-2; d_gene: TRBD1; abundance: -; v_gene: TRBV27; CDR3nt: TGTGCCAGCAGCTTATGGGGACAGGGAAGGGGCTACACCTTC; CDR3aa: CASSLWGQGRGYTF
len: 14; j_gene: TRBJ1-2; d_gene: -; abundance: few; v_gene: TRBV19; CDR3nt: TGTGCCAGTAGTATAGACCGGGGTAACTATGGCTACACCTTC; CDR3aa: CASSIDRGNYGYTF
len: 13; j_gene: TRBJ2-3; d_gene: -; abundance: -; v_gene: TRBV6-1; CDR3nt: TGTGCCAGCAGTGCCCATAGCACAGATACGCAGTATTTT; CDR3aa: CASSAHSTDTQYF
len: 14; j_gene: TRBJ1-1; d_gene: -; abundance: once; v_gene: TRBV11-2; CDR3nt: TGTGCCAGCAGCGACTACTCAGGGAGGCCTGAAGCTTTCTTT; CDR3aa: CASSDYSGRPEAFF
len: 15; j_gene: TRBJ2-5; d_gene: TRBD2; abundance: -; v_gene: TRBV7-2; CDR3nt: TGTGCCAGCAGCTTATCTGCGGGAGTTTCTGAGACCCAGTACTTC; CDR3aa: CASSLSAGVSETQYF
len: 15; j_gene: TRBJ1-5; d_gene: -; abundance: -; v_gene: TRBV30; CDR3nt: TGTGCCTGGAGTGTACAGGACCTCCTAAATCAGCCCCAGCATTTT; CDR3aa: CAWSVQDLLNQPQHF
len: 14; j_gene: TRBJ2-1; d_gene: -; abundance: -; v_gene: TRBV7-6; CDR3nt: TGTGCCAGTAGCTTACCCTCGAACCGGGATGAGCAGTTCTTC; CDR3aa: CASSLPSNRDEQFF
len: 14; j_gene: TRBJ1-1; d_gene: -; abundance: -; v_gene: TRBV7-2; CDR3nt: TGTGCCAGCAGCTTAGTTAGCGGGGACACTGAAGCTTTCTTT; CDR3aa: CASSLVSGDTEAFF
len: 16; j_gene: TRBJ2-1; d_gene: TRBD1; abundance: -; v_gene: TRBV28; CDR3nt: TGTGCCAGCAGTTTCAGACAGGGGAGGTCCTACAATGAGCAGTTCTTC; CDR3aa: CASSFRQGRSYNEQFF
len: 15; j_gene: TRBJ2-1; d_gene: -; abundance: once; v_gene: TRBV5-4; CDR3nt: TGTGCCAGCAGCTTGGCGAGACAGTCCGACAATGAGCAGTTCTTC; CDR3aa: CASSLARQSDNEQFF
len: 15; j_gene: TRBJ1-3; d_gene: -; abundance: -; v_gene: TRBV11-3; CDR3nt: TGTGCCAGCAGCAGGGGCCAAACCACCGGAAACACCATATATTTT; CDR3aa: CASSRGQTTGNTIYF
len: 16; j_gene: TRBJ2-3; d_gene: TRBD2; abundance: few; v_gene: TRBV7-2; CDR3nt: TGTGCCAGCAGCCCTCGGACTAGCGGGAGGATAGATACGCAGTATTTT; CDR3aa: CASSPRTSGRIDTQYF
len: 11; j_gene: TRBJ1-2; d_gene: -; abundance: -; v_gene: TRBV20-1; CDR3nt: TGCAGTGCACGGGGGGCGGGAGGCTACACCTTC; CDR3aa: CSARGAGGYTF
len: 14; j_gene: TRBJ1-1; d_gene: TRBD1; abundance: -; v_gene: TRBV19; CDR3nt: TGTGCCAGTAGTGAGGGACAGCTGAACACTGAAGCTTTCTTT; CDR3aa: CASSEGQLNTEAFF
len: 15; j_gene: TRBJ1-2; d_gene: TRBD1; abundance: -; v_gene: TRBV29-1; CDR3nt: TGCAGCGTTACCGGACAGGGGGCGTCTAACTATGGCTACACCTTC; CDR3aa: CSVTGQGASNYGYTF
len: 15; j_gene: TRBJ2-1; d_gene: TRBD2; abundance: once; v_gene: TRBV7-2; CDR3nt: TGTGCCAGCAGCTCTAGCGGGACCTCCTACAATGAGCAGTTCTTC; CDR3aa: CASSSSGTSYNEQFF
len: 18; j_gene: TRBJ1-2; d_gene: -; abundance: -; v_gene: TRBV11-3; CDR3nt: TGTGCCAGCAGCCAAGTCCTTGGCGGAGAGGGATCAGACTATGGCTACACCTTC; CDR3aa: CASSQVLGGEGSDYGYTF
len: 15; j_gene: TRBJ1-1; d_gene: -; abundance: -; v_gene: TRBV5-6; CDR3nt: TGTGCCAGCATCCTTACAGGGATGACCAACACTGAAGCTTTCTTT; CDR3aa: CASILTGMTNTEAFF
len: 16; j_gene: TRBJ2-3; d_gene: -; abundance: -; v_gene: TRBV18; CDR3nt: TGTGCCAGCTCACCACGGTTAAGCGGTAGCACAGATACGCAGTATTTT; CDR3aa: CASSPRLSGSTDTQYF
len: 14; j_gene: TRBJ2-1; d_gene: TRBD1; abundance: -; v_gene: TRBV29-1; CDR3nt: TGCAGCGTTACAGGGGCCGCGACTTACAATGAGCAGTTCTTC; CDR3aa: CSVTGAATYNEQFF
len: 15; j_gene: TRBJ2-3; d_gene: -; abundance: -; v_gene: TRBV9; CDR3nt: TGTGCCAGCAGCAGTTTTGCTAGTCGCACAGATACGCAGTATTTT; CDR3aa: CASSSFASRTDTQYF
len: 14; j_gene: TRBJ1-2; d_gene: -; abundance: once; v_gene: TRBV6-5; CDR3nt: TGTGCCAGCAGTGCCAGCGTAACTAACTATGGCTACACCTTC; CDR3aa: CASSASVTNYGYTF
len: 13; j_gene: TRBJ1-1; d_gene: -; abundance: once; v_gene: TRBV18; CDR3nt: TGTGCCAGCTCACCAGCGGGGGGAACTGAAGCTTTCTTT; CDR3aa: CASSPAGGTEAFF
len: 12; j_gene: TRBJ1-1; d_gene: -; abundance: -; v_gene: TRBV10-3; CDR3nt: TGTGCCATGTCTGCTGGGGCCACTGAAGCTTTCTTT; CDR3aa: CAMSAGATEAFF
len: 15; j_gene: TRBJ1-5; d_gene: -; abundance: -; v_gene: TRBV6-1; CDR3nt: TGTGCCAGCAAAGGCACGTTTCGGGGGGATCAGCCCCAGCATTTT; CDR3aa: CASKGTFRGDQPQHF
len: 12; j_gene: TRBJ2-4; d_gene: -; abundance: -; v_gene: TRBV19; CDR3nt: TGTGCCAGTAGTAAGTTCAGGGGTGTCATCTACTTC; CDR3aa: CASSKFRGVIYF
len: 13; j_gene: TRBJ1-2; d_gene: -; abundance: -; v_gene: TRBV7-9; CDR3nt: TGTGCCAGCAGCTCCCAGGGAGGTGGGGGCTACACCTTC; CDR3aa: CASSSQGGGGYTF
len: 13; j_gene: TRBJ2-5; d_gene: -; abundance: -; v_gene: TRBV15; CDR3nt: TGTGCCACCAGCAGAGACAGGGTAGAGACCCAGTACTTC; CDR3aa: CATSRDRVETQYF